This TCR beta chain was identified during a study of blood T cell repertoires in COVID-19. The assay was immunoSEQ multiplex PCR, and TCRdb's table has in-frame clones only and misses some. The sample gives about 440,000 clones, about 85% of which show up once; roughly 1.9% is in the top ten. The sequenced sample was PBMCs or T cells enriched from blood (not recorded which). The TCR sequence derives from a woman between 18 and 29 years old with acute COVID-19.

The CDR3 sequence: CASSTGVNTEAFF. Here the CDR3 DNA reads TGTGCCAGCAGCACAGGGGTTAACACTGAAGCTTTCTTT. The J gene is TRBJ1-1, the V gene TRBV28, with 7 bases that match TRBD1. Germline CDR1 and CDR2: MDHEN and SYDVKM. The V and J ends lost 6 bases and 2 bases, in that order; junction bases with no gene match: 3. The CDR3 runs 13 residues.